This T cell receptor beta chain was profiled in a study of siplizumab effects on memory and regulatory T cells. Assays covered roughly 100,000 TCR templates per sample. Data came from immunoSEQ multiplex PCR; TCRdb stores just in-frame clones and leaves some out. The repertoire holds more than 90,000 clones, roughly 94% seen once, with about 1.4% in the top ten. The germline V gene encodes CDR1 SGHRS and CDR2 YFSETQ. This CDR3 is built from 13 residues. With 0 bases removed from V and 7 bases from J, the gap between germline ends came to 11 bases. The rearrangement links TRBV5-1 to TRBJ2-7; no clear D gene. The sequence was obtained from a human donor in good health. Sequencing was carried out using non-Treg CD4+ T cells sorted from blood. The CDR3 DNA is TGCGCCAGCAGCTTGGTATTAGCTCGGGAGCAGTACTTC. The encoded protein is CASSLVLAREQYF.